The rows below give T cell receptor beta chains drawn from one sample of a study of cytotoxic CD8 clonotypes in ibrutinib-treated CLL. Assay used: immunoSEQ multiplex PCR; TCRdb lists only in-frame clones, some missing. The sample has 90,000 to 95,000 clones; more than 70% are singletons. The input for sequencing was PBMCs, taken after 24 months of ibrutinib treatment. Receptors originate from a human donor with chronic lymphocytic leukemia. CDR3s include the opening cysteine and the closing phenylalanine or tryptophan. The order of the fields is V gene, clone size, J gene, D gene, CDR3 protein, CDR3 DNA. The D gene is left open where the match is weak. Not all rows give a size; the values are once, few, many and, for expanded clones, a class.

V: TRBV7-9; size: NA; J: TRBJ1-5; D: NA; CDR3: CASSHNPDSPQPQHF; DNA: TGTGCCAGCAGCCACAATCCGGACTCCCCGCAGCCCCAGCATTTT
V: TRBV2; size: few; J: TRBJ2-7; D: NA; CDR3: CADRQQSSYEQYF; DNA: TGTGCCGACAGACAGCAGAGCTCCTACGAGCAGTACTTC
V: TRBV9; size: NA; J: TRBJ2-3; D: NA; CDR3: CASSHDMGTQYF; DNA: TGTGCCAGCAGCCACGATATGGGCACGCAGTATTTT
V: TRBV5-6; size: once; J: TRBJ1-1; D: NA; CDR3: CASRQQGTEAFF; DNA: TGTGCCAGCAGACAACAGGGAACTGAAGCTTTCTTT
V: TRBV11-2; size: once; J: TRBJ2-4; D: NA; CDR3: CASSLRGGQGIDIQYF; DNA: TGTGCCAGCAGCCTCCGAGGCGGCCAGGGAATTGACATTCAGTACTTC
V: TRBV4-3; size: NA; J: TRBJ2-7; D: NA; CDR3: CASSRGHNYEQYF; DNA: TGCGCCAGCAGCCGGGGACACAACTACGAGCAGTACTTC
V: TRBV7-8; size: NA; J: TRBJ1-4; D: NA; CDR3: CASSLEDGGNEKLFF; DNA: TGTGCCAGCAGCTTAGAAGACGGGGGTAATGAAAAACTGTTTTTT
V: TRBV7-8; size: NA; J: TRBJ1-5; D: NA; CDR3: CASSPRSGTSNQPQHF; DNA: TGTGCCAGCAGCCCCAGGTCCGGGACAAGCAATCAGCCCCAGCATTTT
V: TRBV19; size: once; J: TRBJ1-2; D: NA; CDR3: CASSIEQGWYGYTF; DNA: TGTGCCAGTAGTATAGAGCAGGGCTGGTATGGCTACACCTTC
V: TRBV7-3; size: NA; J: TRBJ2-7; D: NA; CDR3: CASSSGLAGRETYEQYF; DNA: TGTGCCAGCAGCTCCGGTCTCGCGGGCCGAGAAACCTACGAGCAGTACTTC
V: TRBV4-1; size: few; J: TRBJ1-5; D: TRBD1; CDR3: CASSQYDRGGNQPQHF; DNA: TGCGCCAGCAGCCAATATGACAGGGGAGGCAATCAGCCCCAGCATTTT
V: TRBV18; size: NA; J: TRBJ1-5; D: NA; CDR3: CASQLSEGNQPQHF; DNA: TGTGCCAGCCAGCTGTCTGAGGGCAATCAGCCCCAGCATTTT
V: TRBV29-1; size: NA; J: TRBJ2-3; D: TRBD1; CDR3: CSVDQAGGMTDTQYF; DNA: TGCAGCGTTGATCAGGCAGGGGGTATGACAGATACGCAGTATTTT
V: TRBV5-1; size: NA; J: TRBJ2-2; D: NA; CDR3: CASRDTGELFF; DNA: TGCGCCAGCAGAGATACCGGGGAGCTGTTTTTT
V: TRBV19; size: NA; J: TRBJ1-5; D: TRBD1; CDR3: CASSWDRVVRSNQPQHF; DNA: TGTGCCAGTAGCTGGGACAGGGTAGTACGAAGCAATCAGCCCCAGCATTTT
V: TRBV15; size: NA; J: TRBJ1-5; D: TRBD1; CDR3: CATSRVTGAYSNQPQHF; DNA: TGTGCCACCAGCAGAGTCACAGGGGCTTATAGCAATCAGCCCCAGCATTTT
V: TRBV6-4; size: NA; J: TRBJ2-1; D: TRBD2; CDR3: CASSYEAGGPRDEQFF; DNA: TGTGCCAGCAGCTACGAAGCGGGAGGGCCTAGGGATGAGCAGTTCTTC
V: TRBV19; size: NA; J: TRBJ1-1; D: NA; CDR3: CASRAGPNTEAFF; DNA: TGTGCCAGTAGGGCTGGACCTAACACTGAAGCTTTCTTT
V: TRBV5-1; size: NA; J: TRBJ1-1; D: TRBD1; CDR3: CASSSGQLPGAFF; DNA: TGCGCCAGCAGCTCGGGACAGCTGCCGGGAGCTTTCTTT
V: TRBV6-6; size: NA; J: TRBJ1-1; D: NA; CDR3: CASSYSRAGGGTEAFF; DNA: TGTGCCAGCAGTTACTCGAGGGCAGGAGGGGGCACTGAAGCTTTCTTT
V: TRBV28; size: NA; J: TRBJ2-5; D: TRBD2; CDR3: CASSSSGRGETQYF; DNA: TGTGCCAGCAGTTCTAGCGGGAGGGGAGAGACCCAGTACTTC
V: TRBV28; size: NA; J: TRBJ1-1; D: TRBD1; CDR3: CASSVTGSGTEAFF; DNA: TGTGCCAGCAGTGTGACAGGGAGTGGCACTGAAGCTTTCTTT
V: TRBV5-6; size: NA; J: TRBJ2-1; D: TRBD2; CDR3: CASSFLAATSYNEQFF; DNA: TGTGCCAGCAGCTTCCTAGCGGCCACCTCCTACAATGAGCAGTTCTTC
V: TRBV27; size: NA; J: TRBJ2-7; D: NA; CDR3: CASSFGSYEQYF; DNA: TGTGCCAGCAGTTTTGGGTCCTACGAGCAGTACTTC
V: TRBV5-1; size: NA; J: TRBJ2-1; D: TRBD2; CDR3: CASSARLAGGNEQFF; DNA: TGCGCCAGCAGCGCCCGACTAGCGGGGGGAAATGAGCAGTTCTTC
V: TRBV2; size: NA; J: TRBJ2-2; D: TRBD1; CDR3: CASRQGAGTGELFF; DNA: TGTGCCAGTCGACAGGGGGCGGGCACCGGGGAGCTGTTTTTT
V: TRBV7-9; size: once; J: TRBJ2-1; D: NA; CDR3: CASSLDGANEQFF; DNA: TGTGCCAGCAGCCTCGACGGGGCCAATGAGCAGTTCTTC
V: TRBV4-1; size: NA; J: TRBJ2-1; D: NA; CDR3: CASSQKDGGGGDEQFF; DNA: TGCGCCAGCAGCCAAAAGGATGGCGGAGGGGGGGATGAGCAGTTCTTC
V: TRBV5-1; size: NA; J: TRBJ1-6; D: NA; CDR3: CASSFGRRDSPLHF; DNA: TGCGCCAGCAGCTTCGGCAGGAGAGATTCACCCCTCCACTTT
V: TRBV7-3; size: NA; J: TRBJ2-1; D: TRBD2; CDR3: CASSFSGGAYNEQFF; DNA: TGTGCCAGCAGCTTCAGCGGGGGGGCGTACAATGAGCAGTTCTTC
V: TRBV9; size: NA; J: TRBJ2-2; D: TRBD2; CDR3: CASSPPGLAGVGGGELFF; DNA: TGTGCCAGCAGCCCTCCGGGACTAGCGGGAGTAGGTGGCGGGGAGCTGTTTTTT
V: TRBV27; size: NA; J: TRBJ2-7; D: TRBD1; CDR3: CASSPTGVSSYEQYF; DNA: TGTGCCAGCAGCCCGACAGGGGTTAGCTCCTACGAGCAGTACTTC
V: TRBV6-4; size: NA; J: TRBJ2-3; D: TRBD2; CDR3: CASSVVAGTSTDTQYF; DNA: TGTGCCAGCAGTGTGGTAGCGGGGACTAGCACAGATACGCAGTATTTT
V: TRBV27; size: many; J: TRBJ2-7; D: NA; CDR3: CASSVSGDPHYEQYF; DNA: TGTGCCAGCAGTGTGTCGGGGGACCCGCACTACGAGCAGTACTTC
V: TRBV7-2; size: NA; J: TRBJ1-4; D: TRBD1; CDR3: CASSPPSTGNEKLFF; DNA: TGTGCCAGCAGCCCTCCGTCGACAGGGAATGAAAAACTGTTTTTT
V: TRBV30; size: NA; J: TRBJ2-3; D: TRBD2; CDR3: CAWSRAGSSGRRSDTQYF; DNA: TGTGCCTGGAGTCGGGCGGGTTCTAGCGGGAGGCGATCAGATACGCAGTATTTT
V: TRBV25-1; size: NA; J: TRBJ1-4; D: NA; CDR3: CASSDIGGNEKLFF; DNA: TGTGCCAGCAGTGATATAGGGGGTAATGAAAAACTGTTTTTT
V: TRBV2; size: NA; J: TRBJ1-1; D: NA; CDR3: CASSEAVGINTEAFF; DNA: TGTGCCAGCAGTGAAGCGGTAGGGATTAACACTGAAGCTTTCTTT
V: TRBV18; size: NA; J: TRBJ1-1; D: NA; CDR3: CASSQDLNTEAFF; DNA: TGTGCCAGCTCCCAAGACCTGAACACTGAAGCTTTCTTT
V: TRBV21-1; size: NA; J: TRBJ1-1; D: NA; CDR3: CASTSIFFDAFF; DNA: TGTGCCAGCACTTCTATTTTTTTTGACGCTTTCTTT
V: TRBV5-1; size: few; J: TRBJ1-1; D: NA; CDR3: CASSLGPSITEAFF; DNA: TGCGCCAGCAGCTTGGGACCTTCGATCACTGAAGCTTTCTTT
V: TRBV30; size: NA; J: TRBJ1-1; D: NA; CDR3: CACSGMNTEAFF; DNA: TGTGCCTGTAGCGGGATGAACACTGAAGCTTTCTTT
V: TRBV18; size: NA; J: TRBJ1-1; D: TRBD1; CDR3: CASSQTGQKGAEAFF; DNA: TGTGCCAGCTCTCAGACAGGGCAGAAAGGGGCTGAAGCTTTCTTT
V: TRBV28; size: NA; J: TRBJ2-3; D: TRBD2; CDR3: CASSPLGLAVVAQYF; DNA: TGTGCCAGCAGTCCCCTGGGACTAGCGGTTGTGGCGCAGTATTTT